This section outlines one T cell receptor (beta chain) sequence together with its context. Construction of the TCRbeta library involved unique molecular identifiers. TCRdb recomputed calls from the PCR reads with MiXCR, one row per CDR3 protein. The sample carries about 98,000 distinct CDR3 sequences, 23% recorded once. The data stem from a study of T-cell reconstitution after alpha-beta-depleted transplantation in children. The CDR3 extends over 15 amino acids. Between the trimmed V and J ends, which lost 0 bases and 7 bases, there was a span of 13 bases. This material consisted of PBMCs, taken before TCRalphabeta/CD19-depleted stem cell transplant. This clonotype was obtained from a boy aged 2-9 years with acute lymphoblastic leukemia, due to receive a stem cell transplant. The genes are TRBV12-3 or TRBV12-4 and TRBJ1-5; D gene unclear. CDR3 region: CASSLASGVRQPQHF. The DNA of the CDR3 is TGTGCCAGCAGTTTAGCATCTGGGGTACGACAGCCCCAGCATTTT.